These 2 T cell receptor beta chains were sequenced from one sample in a study of spatial heterogeneity in lung cancer. Study observations and caveats: Counts that tracked tumor mutation counts were those of expanded intratumoral alpha and beta TCRs.

Each CDR3 protein gets one entry after TCRdb re-called the 5' RACE reads with MiXCR. Of about 17,000 distinct CDR3 sequences in the sample, 6.2% were seen once. The time point was: sample taken at primary tumor resection. No antigen has been identified for these receptors. Here the sequenced sample was lung tumor tissue, taken at surgery. These receptor sequences come from a male donor with early-stage non-small cell lung cancer.

This clonotype was counted many times. This beta chain slipped into a library made for alpha chains as a stray read, so its size is not meaningful. This chain uses TRBV29-1 with TRBJ1-4; weak D call: TRBD1 (5 bases). Trimming took off 2 bases at V and 7 bases at J, with 11 bases between the two ends. Germline CDR1 is SQVTM and CDR2 is ANQGSEA. The CDR3 totals 13 residues. CDR3 amino acids: CSVESGRAEKLFF. In nucleotides, the CDR3 is TGCAGCGTTGAATCAGGGAGGGCTGAAAAACTGTTTTTT.

There are many counts of this clonotype. The library was built for alpha chains, so this beta chain is an off-target read and its size means little. V gene TRBV7-2 combines with J gene TRBJ2-7; D might be TRBD1 or TRBD2, each matching 5 bases. The germline V gene has CDR1 SGHTA and CDR2 FQGNSA. CDR3 length: 14 amino acids. Trimming pared 5 bases from V and 4 bases from J, leaving 15 bases between. The CDR3 here is CASSPGRLGYEQYF. CDR3 DNA: TGTGCCAGCAGCCCGGGACGGTTAGGGTACGAGCAGTACTTC.